A selection of T cell receptor beta chains follows, all from one sample in a study of blood T cell repertoires in COVID-19. Sequencing was performed with immunoSEQ multiplex PCR; in TCRdb, only in-frame clones are kept and a portion is missing. The sample lists over 130,000 clones, over 75% seen once, with roughly 10% in the top ten. Sequenced: peripheral blood. The receptors stem from a man aged 60 to 69 with active or convalescent COVID-19. The CDR3 runs from the conserved cysteine through the conserved F or W. D genes are given only for firm matches. Size is omitted from some rows. Given values are once, few, many or a class for expanded clones.

clone size: NA; V gene: TRBV29-1; D gene: NA; J gene: TRBJ2-5; CDR3 DNA: TGCAGCGACAGGTTCCAAGAGACCCAGTACTTC; CDR3 protein: CSDRFQETQYF
clone size: NA; V gene: TRBV24-1; D gene: NA; J gene: TRBJ1-1; CDR3 DNA: TGTGCCACCAGTGAAAACCGGGGCGGGACGGCCAACACTGAAGCTTTCTTT; CDR3 protein: CATSENRGGTANTEAFF
clone size: NA; V gene: TRBV7-2; D gene: TRBD1; J gene: TRBJ1-5; CDR3 DNA: TGTGCCAGCAGCTCAGGCCCTTGGACAGGGCGGTGGAGCAATCAGCCCCAGCATTTT; CDR3 protein: CASSSGPWTGRWSNQPQHF
clone size: NA; V gene: TRBV28; D gene: NA; J gene: TRBJ2-3; CDR3 DNA: TGTGCCAGCTACAGAACTTTAGATACGCAGTATTTT; CDR3 protein: CASYRTLDTQYF
clone size: NA; V gene: TRBV5-8; D gene: NA; J gene: TRBJ1-2; CDR3 DNA: TGTGCCAGCAGCATACGGACAGAGGGCGGCTACACCTTC; CDR3 protein: CASSIRTEGGYTF
clone size: NA; V gene: TRBV2; D gene: NA; J gene: TRBJ1-3; CDR3 DNA: TGTGCCAGCAGCCAGGGGTCTGGAAACACCATATATTTT; CDR3 protein: CASSQGSGNTIYF
clone size: NA; V gene: TRBV7-9; D gene: NA; J gene: TRBJ1-3; CDR3 DNA: TGTGCCAGCAGCTCAGGGAAAGCGTCTGGAAACACCATATATTTT; CDR3 protein: CASSSGKASGNTIYF
clone size: NA; V gene: TRBV18; D gene: NA; J gene: TRBJ2-5; CDR3 DNA: TGTGCCAGCTCACCGGGGGCAGAAGAAGAGACCCAGTACTTC; CDR3 protein: CASSPGAEEETQYF
clone size: NA; V gene: TRBV29-1; D gene: NA; J gene: TRBJ2-1; CDR3 DNA: TGCAGCGTTGAAGATGTACAGGGCCTTGGGAGTGAGCAGTTCTTC; CDR3 protein: CSVEDVQGLGSEQFF
clone size: NA; V gene: TRBV7-3; D gene: NA; J gene: TRBJ2-4; CDR3 DNA: TGTGCCAGCAGCTTAACGGGGCTAGCCAAAAACATTCAGTACTTC; CDR3 protein: CASSLTGLAKNIQYF
clone size: NA; V gene: TRBV5-6; D gene: TRBD1; J gene: TRBJ2-7; CDR3 DNA: TGTGCCAGCAGCTTAACGACAGGGGGCTACGAGCAGTACTTC; CDR3 protein: CASSLTTGGYEQYF
clone size: NA; V gene: TRBV2; D gene: TRBD2; J gene: TRBJ2-2; CDR3 DNA: TGTGCCAGCAGAGGACTAGCGGGAGGCTCCGGGGAGCTGTTTTTT; CDR3 protein: CASRGLAGGSGELFF
clone size: NA; V gene: TRBV6-5; D gene: NA; J gene: TRBJ2-7; CDR3 DNA: TGTGCCAGCAGACCGGACAGATATAGCTCCTACGAGCAGTACTTC; CDR3 protein: CASRPDRYSSYEQYF
clone size: NA; V gene: TRBV29-1; D gene: NA; J gene: TRBJ1-3; CDR3 DNA: TGCAGCGTGGTACGGACAGCCGGAAACACCATATATTTT; CDR3 protein: CSVVRTAGNTIYF
clone size: NA; V gene: TRBV3-1/TRBV3-2; D gene: TRBD1; J gene: TRBJ2-5; CDR3 DNA: TGTGCCAGCAGACGGACAGGAACCCAAGAGACCCAGTACTTC; CDR3 protein: CASRRTGTQETQYF
clone size: once; V gene: TRBV18; D gene: TRBD1; J gene: TRBJ2-7; CDR3 DNA: TGTGCCAGCTCACCATATCTGGGACAGGGCTCCTACGAGCAGTACTTC; CDR3 protein: CASSPYLGQGSYEQYF
clone size: few; V gene: TRBV7-9; D gene: TRBD1; J gene: TRBJ1-1; CDR3 DNA: TGTGCCAGCAGCCCGGGACAGTCGAACACTGAAGCTTTCTTT; CDR3 protein: CASSPGQSNTEAFF